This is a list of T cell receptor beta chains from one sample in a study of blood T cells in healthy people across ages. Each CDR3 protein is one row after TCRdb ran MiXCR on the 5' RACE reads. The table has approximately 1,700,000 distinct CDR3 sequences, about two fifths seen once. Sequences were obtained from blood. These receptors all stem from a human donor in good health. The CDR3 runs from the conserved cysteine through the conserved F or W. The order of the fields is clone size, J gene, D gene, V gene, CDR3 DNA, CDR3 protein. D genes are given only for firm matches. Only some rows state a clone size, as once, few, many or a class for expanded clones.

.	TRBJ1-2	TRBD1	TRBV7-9	TGTGCCAGCAGCTTGGGGACAGTCGCGGGCTATGGCTACACCTTC	CASSLGTVAGYGYTF
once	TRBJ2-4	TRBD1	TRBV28	TGTGCCAGCAGATATAGACAGGGGGGAGAGCAGTACTTC	CASRYRQGGEQYF
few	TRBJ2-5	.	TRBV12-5	TGTGATAGTGGTTCTGGGGCAGGGGAGACCCAGTACTTC	CDSGSGAGETQYF
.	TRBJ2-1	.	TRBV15	TGTGCCACCAGCTCCCGCCAATTACGCTACAATGAGCAGTTCTTC	CATSSRQLRYNEQFF
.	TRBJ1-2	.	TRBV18	TGTGCCAGCTCACCCACTAAGGGACCGAAGGATGGCTACACCTTC	CASSPTKGPKDGYTF
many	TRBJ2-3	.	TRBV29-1	TGCAGCGTCGAAAGAGATACGCAGTATTTT	CSVERDTQYF
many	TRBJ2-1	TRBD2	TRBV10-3	TGTGCCATCCGCCAACTAGCGGGGGACCCCAATGAGCAGTTCTTC	CAIRQLAGDPNEQFF
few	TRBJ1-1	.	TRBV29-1	TGCAGCGTAGTGACACCCTCCGACCTTGAAGCTTTCTTT	CSVVTPSDLEAFF
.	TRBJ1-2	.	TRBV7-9	TGTGCCAGCAGCGGGGGGCACGGTGGCTATGGCTACACCTTC	CASSGGHGGYGYTF
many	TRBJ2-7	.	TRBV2	TGTGCCAGCAGTCTATACGGGGTCTACGAGCAGTACTTC	CASSLYGVYEQYF
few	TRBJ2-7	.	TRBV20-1	TGCAGTGCTAGAGACCCCATGCAAGGCGCTAACGAGCAGTACTTC	CSARDPMQGANEQYF
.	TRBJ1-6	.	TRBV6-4	TGTGCCAGCAGTGCCCACAGGGCGCACAGGAATAATTCACCCCTCCACTTT	CASSAHRAHRNNSPLHF
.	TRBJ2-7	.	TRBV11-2	TGTGCCAGCAGCCCATTCGCGACCTACGAGCAGTACTTC	CASSPFATYEQYF
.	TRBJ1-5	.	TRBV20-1	TGCAGTGCTAGAGATCAGGGGATAATCAATCAGCCCCAGCATTTT	CSARDQGIINQPQHF
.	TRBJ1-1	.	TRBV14	TGTGCCAGCAGCCCCCTCCTTGGCGGGGTGAACACTGAAGCTTTCTTT	CASSPLLGGVNTEAFF
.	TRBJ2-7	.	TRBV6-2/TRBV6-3	TGTGCCAGCAGTAAGACCGGGACTGGAGCCTACGAGCAGTACTTC	CASSKTGTGAYEQYF
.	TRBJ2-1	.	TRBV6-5	TGTGCCAGCAGTAGGGGAAGGACGAGCTCCTACAATGAGCAGTTCTTC	CASSRGRTSSYNEQFF
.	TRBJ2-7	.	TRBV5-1	TGCGCCAGCAGTCCATTTAGGAGCTCCTACGAGCAGTACTTC	CASSPFRSSYEQYF
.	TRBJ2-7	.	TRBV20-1	TGCAGTGCTAGAGATCTATCGGGTCCCTACGAGCAGTACTTC	CSARDLSGPYEQYF
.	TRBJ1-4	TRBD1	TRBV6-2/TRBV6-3	TGTGCCAGCAGTAATGGGGAAGACAGGGGAAATGAAAAACTGTTTTTT	CASSNGEDRGNEKLFF
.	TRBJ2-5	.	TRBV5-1	TGCGCCAGCCGGGACATCCGGGGGGAGACCCAGTACTTC	CASRDIRGETQYF
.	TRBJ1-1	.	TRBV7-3	TGTGCCAGCAGCTTTAACTCACAGGGAACTAACACTGAGGCTTTCTTT	CASSFNSQGTNTEAFF
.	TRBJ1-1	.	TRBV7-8	TGTGCCAGCAGCCTGTGGAACGTGAACACTGAAGCTTTCTTT	CASSLWNVNTEAFF
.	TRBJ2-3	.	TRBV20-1	TGCAGTGCTAGTTGGGGTAGAGGTGTGGATACGCAGTATTTT	CSASWGRGVDTQYF
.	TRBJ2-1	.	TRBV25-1	TGTGCCAGCAGTGAATACCATAATGAGCAGTTCTTC	CASSEYHNEQFF
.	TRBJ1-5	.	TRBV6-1	TGTGCCAGCAGGTCGGTCCTCGGGGCCCTAAATCAGCCCCAGCATTTT	CASRSVLGALNQPQHF
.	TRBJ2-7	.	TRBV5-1	TGCGCCAGCAGCTTTGGAGTCGGGGGCCCTGACGAGCAGTACTTC	CASSFGVGGPDEQYF
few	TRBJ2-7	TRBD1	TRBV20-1	TGCAGTGCTCCCCTCTGGGGGACAGGGACCTACGAGCAGTACTTC	CSAPLWGTGTYEQYF
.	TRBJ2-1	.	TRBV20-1	TGCAGTGCTCAACTGCAGTGGGCGGGGAGAAACAATGAGCAGTTCTTC	CSAQLQWAGRNNEQFF
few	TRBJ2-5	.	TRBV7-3	TGTGCCAGCAGCTTAAGGCCTTTTGGGGAGACCCAGTACTTC	CASSLRPFGETQYF
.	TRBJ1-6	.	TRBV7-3	TGTGCCAGCAGGCCCGGGGGGTTTTATCCCCTCCACTTT	CASRPGGFYPLHF
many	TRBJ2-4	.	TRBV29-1	TGCAGCACCCGGACGGAGAGAGCCAAAAACATTCAGTACTTC	CSTRTERAKNIQYF
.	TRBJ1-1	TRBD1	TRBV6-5	TGTGCCAGCAGTTACTCGATGTGGGACAGGGGTAGGGGCACTGAAGCTTTCTTT	CASSYSMWDRGRGTEAFF
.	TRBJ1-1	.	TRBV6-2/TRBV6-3	TGTGCCAGCAGTTACTCGATTTCCAGGGCCCTTGGGGCGAGCACTGAAGCTTTCTTT	CASSYSISRALGASTEAFF
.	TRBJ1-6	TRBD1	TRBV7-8	TGTGCCAGCAGACAGGGGGCTGATAATTCACCCCTCCACTTT	CASRQGADNSPLHF
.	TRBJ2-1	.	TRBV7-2	TGTGCCAGCAACTGGCGAGGGTCCTACAATGAGCAGTTCTTC	CASNWRGSYNEQFF
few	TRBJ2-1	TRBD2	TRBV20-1	TGCAGTGCTAGAGCGGTCAATCGGGGGGGCGGTGAGCAGTTCTTC	CSARAVNRGGGEQFF